The 10 T cell receptor beta chains below all came from one sample that was sequenced in a study of cytomegalovirus exposure and HLA in healthy donors. Amplification used 60 Vbeta primers and 13 Jbeta primers. The data were produced by immunoSEQ multiplex PCR, yet TCRdb's version contains in-frame clones alone and is incomplete. Among over 95,000 clones listed, more than 60% were seen once. Sequencing was done on a sample of PBMCs. These receptor sequences come from a female donor in good health and CMV-seronegative.

This rearrangement joins TRBV7-6 to TRBJ2-1; maybe TRBD1 (5 bases). The CDR3 covers 17 residues. Germline values: CDR1 SGHVS, CDR2 FNYEAQ. The ends were cut back, 5 bases at V and 0 bases at J, with 17 bases in the middle. In DNA form, the CDR3 reads TGTGCCAGCAGCCATCCCGGAAGGGGTAGCTCCTACAATGAGCAGTTCTTC. Encoded protein: CASSHPGRGSSYNEQFF.

The rearrangement uses TRBV10-3 and TRBJ2-3; 10 positions match TRBD2. The CDR3 has 17 amino acids. V shed 11 bases, J shed 5 bases, and the junction held 19 bases outside the gene matches. Germline CDR1 ENHRY, CDR2 SYGVKD. The DNA for the CDR3 is TGTGCCGCCACTCCGGGCGAGCGGGGGGGCATTGGAGATACGCAGTATTTT. It is translated as CAATPGERGGIGDTQYF.

The genes are TRBV11-2 and TRBJ1-3; D may be TRBD1 (6 bases). Trimming removed 3 bases at V and 4 bases at J, with 16 bases between. CDR1 and CDR2 from the germline V gene are SGHAT and FQNNGV. The CDR3 covers 16 residues. This CDR3 reads CASSLDSPGTGNTIYF. The CDR3 coding sequence is TGTGCCAGCAGCTTGGACAGCCCCGGCACGGGAAACACCATATATTTT.

The chain has TRBV5-6 and TRBJ1-2; 9 positions agree with TRBD1. CDR1 and CDR2 from the germline V gene are SGHDT and YYEEEE. This CDR3 has 13 amino acids. J gave up 6 bases and V 5 bases, and 5 bases lay outside the gene matches. The CDR3 nucleotides are TGTGCCAGCAGTCAACGACAGGGGGATGGCTACACCTTC. Amino acids: CASSQRQGDGYTF.

The V gene is TRBV19, the J gene TRBJ2-4; 7 bases are shared with TRBD1. The germline gives CDR1 LNHDA, CDR2 SQIVND (reference sequence). This CDR3 has 13 amino acids. V was pared by 3 bases and J by 5 bases, with 1 base of the junction left unmatched. Here the CDR3 reads CASSMGQQNIQYF. In DNA, the CDR3 is TGTGCCAGTAGTATGGGACAGCAAAACATTCAGTACTTC.

The chain links TRBV19 to TRBJ1-2, with D hard to call. The V and J ends lost 9 bases and 2 bases respectively, with 7 bases between them. Germline V gene lookup returns CDR1 LNHDA and CDR2 SQIVND (reference sequence). The CDR3 sequence is 11 residues long. Here the CDR3 reads CASRENYGYTF. Written as DNA, the CDR3 is TGTGCCAGCCGAGAAAACTATGGCTACACCTTC.

This CDR3 is CASSEATGEAPLAKNIQYF. The CDR3 coding sequence is TGTGCCAGCAGTGAGGCGACAGGGGAAGCACCCCTAGCCAAAAACATTCAGTACTTC. The V gene is TRBV2, the J gene TRBJ2-4, with 8 bases identical to TRBD1. The V segment lost 3 bases and the J segment 0 bases; nucleotides outside the gene matches: 13. The CDR3 has 19 amino acids. Germline CDR1 reads SNHLY; CDR2 reads FYNNEI.

The gene calls are TRBV6-5 and TRBJ2-1; 7 bases align to TRBD2. The CDR3 has 15 residues. With V trimmed by 5 bases and J by 4 bases, 8 bases remained unmatched. Germline CDR1 is MNHEY and CDR2 is SVGAGI. CDR3: CASSLFGGSYNEQFF. CDR3 nucleotide sequence: TGTGCCAGCAGTCTTTTCGGGGGGTCGTACAATGAGCAGTTCTTC.

CDR3 coding DNA: TGTGCCAGCAGTTTAGACAATTCTAACTATGGCTACACCTTC. It codes for CASSLDNSNYGYTF. The rearrangement uses TRBV27 and TRBJ1-2, with D unclear. The CDR3 loop spans 14 amino acids. CDR1 and CDR2 from the germline V gene are MNHEY and SMNVEV (reference sequence). Trimming shortened V by 2 bases and J by 0 bases, and 7 bases separated the two germline ends.

The CDR3 is CAWSVLGLAGGPRTDTQYF. The DNA for the CDR3 is TGTGCCTGGAGTGTACTGGGACTAGCGGGGGGGCCGAGAACAGATACGCAGTATTTT. The rearrangement uses TRBV30 and TRBJ2-3, with 16 bases fitting TRBD2. With 0 bases clipped from V and 3 bases from J, the junction kept 9 bases outside the gene matches. Germline V gene sequence: CDR1 GTSNPN, CDR2 SVGIG (reference sequence). The CDR3 sequence is 19 residues long. Combining the CDR3 with reference TRBV30 and TRBJ2-3 gives the whole variable domain SQTIHQWPATLVQPVGSPLSLECTVEGTSNPNLYWYRQAAGRGLQLLFYSVGIGQISSEVPQNLSASRPQDRQFILSSKKLLLSDSGFYLCAWSVLGLAGGPRTDTQYFGPGTRLTVL.